These 17 T cell receptor beta chains were all obtained from the same sample, sequenced in a study of OX40 agonist ivuxolimab in advanced cancers. TCRdb's table, derived via immunoSEQ multiplex PCR, lists solely in-frame clones and lacks some. Of about 22,000 clones in the sample, more than 85% were seen once. The specimen was CD4+ or CD8+ T cells sorted from blood, collected in a trial of the OX40 agonist ivuxolimab. The receptors stem from an adult with an advanced solid tumor such as melanoma, head and neck, liver or kidney cancer.

V and J are TRBV5-6 and TRBJ1-1; D call uncertain. In germline, CDR1 is SGHDT, CDR2 YYEEEE. The CDR3 has 11 amino acids. V was trimmed by 0 bases and J by 10 bases, leaving 7 bases between them. CDR3 nucleotide sequence: TGTGCCAGCAGCTTGGGTCCCGGAGCTTTCTTT. Its protein is CASSLGPGAFF.

The genes are TRBV4-1 and TRBJ2-2; 9 nucleotides align to TRBD1. Trimming took 4 bases from V and 5 from J; bases not matched to a gene: 2. Germline V CDR1 and CDR2: MGHRA, YSYEKL. There are 14 residues in the CDR3. The CDR3 is CASSLDRGTGELFF. DNA of the CDR3: TGCGCCAGCAGCCTCGACAGGGGGACCGGGGAGCTGTTTTTT.

This chain connects TRBV7-9 to TRBJ2-7; D tentatively fits TRBD1 or TRBD2 (6 bases each). The ends were cut back, 2 bases at V and 5 bases at J, with 13 bases in the middle. The CDR3 has 14 residues. CDR1 and CDR2 (germline): SEHNR, FQNEAQ (reference sequence). The chain's CDR3 is CASSLMGGGDEQYF. The CDR3 coding sequence is TGTGCCAGCAGCTTAATGGGGGGCGGGGACGAGCAGTACTTC.

The chain uses TRBV7-2 and TRBJ2-5; TRBD2 matches 10 bases. V was clipped by 4 bases and J by 6 bases; unmatched bases: 11. The germline V gene encodes CDR1 SGHTA and CDR2 FQGNSA. The CDR3 has 16 amino acids. CDR3 sequence reads: CASSSRTSGALKTQYF. The CDR3 DNA sequence: TGTGCCAGCAGCTCCCGGACTAGCGGAGCCTTAAAGACCCAGTACTTC.

The chain links TRBV4-3 to TRBJ2-2, with 8 bases matching TRBD1. The CDR3 covers 16 residues. Germline trimming cut 0 bases from V and 4 bases from J; bases unmatched to any gene: 4. CDR1 and CDR2 (germline): LGHNA, YSLEER. CDR3 nucleotide sequence: TGCGCCAGCAGCCAAGATTGGACAGGGAGCACCGGGGAGCTGTTTTTT. It specifies CASSQDWTGSTGELFF.

J is TRBJ2-7 and V is TRBV27; no clear D gene. The V end lost 4 bases, the J end lost 2 bases, and 3 bases lay between the germline ends. The CDR3 is made up of 11 amino acids. Germline V CDR1 and CDR2: MNHEY, SMNVEV (reference sequence). The CDR3 is CASSSTYEQYF. CDR3 coding DNA: TGTGCCAGCAGTTCCACCTACGAGCAGTACTTC.

This clone was detected once. The rearrangement links TRBV5-6 to TRBJ2-5; TRBD1 aligns across 7 bases. This CDR3 contains 17 residues. Trimming cost V 7 bases and J 0 bases; bases outside gene matches: 15. Germline V lookup: CDR1 SGHDT, CDR2 YYEEEE. CDR3 DNA: TGTGCCAGCCTCAAAGGACAGGCGGATTTTTACCAAGAGACCCAGTACTTC. It is translated as CASLKGQADFYQETQYF.

This chain uses TRBV9 with TRBJ2-7, with 9 bases that match TRBD2. This CDR3 has 15 amino acids. CDR1 is SGDLS and CDR2 is YYNGEE in the germline V gene. The ends lost 0 bases at V and 1 base at J; junction bases unmatched: 2. In nucleotides, the CDR3 is TGTGCCAGCAGCGTAGAGGGACTAGCTTCCTACGAGCAGTACTTC. Protein: CASSVEGLASYEQYF.

This chain uses TRBV27 with TRBJ2-2; D is uncertain. Germline V gives CDR1 MNHEY, CDR2 SMNVEV (reference sequence). The ends were cut back, 5 bases at V and 6 bases at J, with 16 bases in the middle. The length of the CDR3 is 15 residues. Here the CDR3 DNA reads TGTGCCAGCAGTCTAGTTGACCCTGATGCCGGGGAGCTGTTTTTT. It codes for CASSLVDPDAGELFF.

The genes are TRBV7-3 and TRBJ2-7; 8 positions agree with TRBD1. The CDR3 length is 14 residues. The germline V gene has CDR1 SGHTA and CDR2 FQGTGA. J gave up 7 bases and V 5 bases, and 10 bases lay outside the gene matches. This CDR3 is CASSPRQGWGEQYF. CDR3 nucleotide sequence: TGTGCCAGCAGCCCCAGACAGGGGTGGGGGGAGCAGTACTTC.

The chain employs TRBV9 and TRBJ1-1; D not resolved. Trimming pared 6 bases from V and 0 bases from J, leaving 15 bases between. CDR1 and CDR2 from the germline V gene are SGDLS and YYNGEE. The CDR3 length is 15 residues. The CDR3 loop reads CASTLEPNMNTEAFF. The CDR3 coding sequence is TGTGCCAGCACCTTAGAACCCAACATGAACACTGAAGCTTTCTTT.

The rearrangement uses TRBV28 and TRBJ2-2; D remains unclear. Germline V CDR1 and CDR2: MDHEN, SYDVKM. Between the trimmed V and J ends, which lost 1 base and 3 bases, there was a span of 12 bases. The CDR3 spans 16 residues. The CDR3 nucleotides read TGTGCCAGCAGTTTATCGTCTGTAGGAGACACCGGGGAGCTGTTTTTT. Residues: CASSLSSVGDTGELFF.

This sequence joins TRBV4-3 and TRBJ2-1; D ambiguous. Trimming left V 3 bases short and J 7 bases short, with 16 bases between. This CDR3 comprises 15 residues. CDR1 is LGHNA and CDR2 is YSLEER in the germline V gene. The CDR3 nucleotides are TGCGCCAGCAGCCACGGGCCCCTAAGGCGGAATGAGCAGTTCTTC. Translation: CASSHGPLRRNEQFF.

The table lists this clone with a count of one. This chain links TRBV7-9 with TRBJ2-7; D is unclear. The CDR3 covers 13 residues. V lost 3 bases to trimming and J lost 6 bases, with 12 bases between them. The germline V gene encodes CDR1 SEHNR and CDR2 FQNEAQ (reference sequence). CDR3: CASSLSESPEQYF. In nucleotides, the CDR3 is TGTGCCAGCAGCTTGAGCGAGAGCCCCGAGCAGTACTTC. Full variable domain (outside the CDR3, taken from reference TRBV7-9 and TRBJ2-7): DTGVSQNPRHKITKRGQNVTFRCDPISEHNRLYWYRQTLGQGPEFLTYFQNEAQLEKSRLLSDRFSAERPKGSFSTLEIQRTEQGDSAMYLCASSLSESPEQYFGPGTRLTVT.

V is TRBV13 and J is TRBJ2-7; 9 bases align to TRBD2. Looked up from germline, CDR1 is PRHDT and CDR2 is FYEKMQ (reference sequence). The CDR3 runs to 15 residues. V shed 0 bases, J shed 6 bases, and the junction held 6 bases outside the gene matches. CDR3: CASSLGSAGGSEQYF. CDR3 nucleotide sequence: TGTGCCAGCAGCTTAGGATCAGCGGGGGGATCCGAGCAGTACTTC.

This chain connects TRBV4-1 to TRBJ1-5, with TRBD1 as a possible D gene (5 bases). The CDR3 is made up of 17 amino acids. Germline lookup yields CDR1 MGHRA and CDR2 YSYEKL. V lost 1 base, J lost 4 bases, and 17 bases lay in between. The CDR3 loop reads CASSQVQGTSGNQPQHF. Written as DNA, the CDR3 is TGCGCCAGCAGCCAAGTCCAAGGGACTAGTGGGAATCAGCCCCAGCATTTT.

The CDR3 sequence is CASSLTGANVLTF. DNA of the CDR3: TGTGCCAGCAGCTTAACTGGGGCCAACGTCCTGACTTTC. The chain has TRBV7-3 and TRBJ2-6; D is unclear. Germline CDR1 and CDR2: SGHTA and FQGTGA. Between the trimmed V and J ends, which lost 0 bases and 3 bases, there was a span of 0 bases. The CDR3 is 13 amino acids.